One sample yielded the 20 T cell receptor beta chains listed below, sequenced in a study of T cell repertoires in cytomegalovirus infection. One entry per CDR3 protein results from TCRdb running MiXCR on the reads. The table records over 300,000 distinct CDR3 sequences, under 20% of them present only once. Sequencing was carried out using PBMCs. All receptors come from a human donor in good health (CMV status not recorded). Some clones in this sample may be carry-over from other donors' samples.

This clonotype has a handful of counts. This sequence joins TRBV28 and TRBJ2-3; 9 bases fit TRBD2. CDR1 and CDR2 from the germline V gene are MDHEN and SYDVKM. The CDR3 is 16 amino acids. V lost 2 bases to trimming and J lost 4 bases; unmatched junction nucleotides: 7. The CDR3 here is CASSLDSGGSPDTQYF. For the CDR3, the DNA is TGTGCCAGCAGTTTAGATAGCGGGGGATCCCCAGATACGCAGTATTTT.

The gene calls are TRBV3-1 and TRBJ2-7, with 8 bases matching TRBD1. The germline V gene has CDR1 LGHDT and CDR2 YNNKEL (reference sequence). CDR3 length: 13 amino acids. V dropped 3 bases and J dropped 6; count of bases not matched to a gene: 4. The CDR3 spells CASSHRGQGEQYF. The CDR3 region has the DNA TGTGCCAGCAGCCACAGGGGGCAGGGCGAGCAGTACTTC.

This clonotype has at least ten counts. The rearrangement joins TRBV7-2 to TRBJ1-2; D remains unclear. V shed 5 bases and J shed 3 bases, with 7 bases lying between them. Germline V gene lookup returns CDR1 SGHTA and CDR2 FQGNSA. This CDR3 spans 12 amino acids. The CDR3 bases are TGTGCCAGCAGCCCCGACGACTATGGCTACACCTTC. Translating gives CASSPDDYGYTF.

This clonotype was seen a few times. V gene TRBV5-1 combines with J gene TRBJ2-1; D uncertain. Per germline, CDR1 SGHRS and CDR2 YFSETQ. The V end was cut by 3 bases, the J end by 2 bases, with 12 bases between. This CDR3 contains 15 residues. The CDR3 sequence: CASSSDSFTYNEQFF. CDR3 DNA sequence: TGCGCCAGCAGCTCAGACTCTTTTACCTACAATGAGCAGTTCTTC.

This clonotype has at least ten counts. This chain links TRBV7-2 with TRBJ2-3; unclear D gene. The CDR3 is made up of 14 amino acids. Germline CDR1 SGHTA, CDR2 FQGNSA. V dropped 1 base and J dropped 6 bases, with 11 bases sitting between them. The CDR3 DNA is TGTGCCAGCAGCTTAGGATTCGGTTCGGATACGCAGTATTTT. This sequence encodes CASSLGFGSDTQYF.

This clonotype was seen a few times. The CDR3 is CASSLGALGTSNYGYTF. CDR3 DNA sequence: TGCGCCAGCAGCTTGGGGGCCCTCGGGACTTCTAACTATGGCTACACCTTC. This chain connects TRBV5-1 to TRBJ1-2; possibly TRBD1 for D (5 bases). This CDR3 region has 17 residues. CDR1 and CDR2 from the germline V gene are SGHRS and YFSETQ. V lost 0 bases and J lost 0, with 15 bases in between.

The chain couples TRBV20-1 to TRBJ1-5, with a weak D call TRBD1 (5 bases). Germline V gives CDR1 DFQATT, CDR2 SNEGSKA (reference sequence). There are 14 residues in the CDR3. Trimming took off 1 base at V and 0 bases at J, with 7 bases between the two ends. The CDR3 DNA reads as TGCAGTGCTAGAGCGGGGGATAGCAATCAGCCCCAGCATTTT. It translates to CSARAGDSNQPQHF.

This clonotype was seen more than once but under ten times. This sequence joins TRBV12-3 or TRBV12-4 and TRBJ2-1, with TRBD2 matching 7 bases. V shed 1 base and J 13 bases; nucleotides not matched to a gene: 7. This CDR3 region has 13 residues. CDR3 sequence: CASSLGIRGVQFF. The CDR3 nucleotides are TGTGCCAGCAGTTTAGGCATTCGGGGGGTTCAGTTCTTC.

The table lists this clonotype with many counts. CDR3 DNA: TGTGCCAGCAGCTTAGCGATGAGAAGGGGTGGCTACACCTTC. The encoded protein is CASSLAMRRGGYTF. V usage is TRBV7-2 and J usage is TRBJ1-2, with a tentative D call TRBD1 (5 bases). The CDR3 runs to 14 residues. Germline V gene lookup returns CDR1 SGHTA and CDR2 FQGNSA. Between the trimmed V and J ends, which lost 0 bases and 7 bases, there was a span of 12 bases.

The gene calls are TRBV12-3 or TRBV12-4 and TRBJ1-1; no reliable D call. Trimming took off 3 bases at V and 8 bases at J, with 10 bases between the two ends. This CDR3 contains 12 residues. The DNA of the CDR3 is TGTGCCAGCAGTTTTGGTTTAACAGAAGCTTTCTTT. This sequence encodes CASSFGLTEAFF.

This clonotype was recorded many times. The chain has TRBV7-2 and TRBJ2-2; D is perhaps TRBD1 or TRBD2 (6 bases each). With 5 bases removed from V and 1 base from J, the gap between germline ends came to 14 bases. The CDR3 extends over 16 amino acids. Germline CDR1 and CDR2: SGHTA and FQGNSA. This chain's CDR3 is CASSRLGGMNTGELFF. The CDR3 DNA is TGTGCCAGCAGCCGCCTAGGGGGGATGAACACCGGGGAGCTGTTTTTT.

The V call is TRBV29-1, the J call TRBJ1-2; D gene ambiguous. Germline values: CDR1 SQVTM, CDR2 ANQGSEA. Trimming shortened V by 4 bases and J by 3 bases, and 6 bases separated the two germline ends. The CDR3 runs 11 residues. The CDR3 is CSVGGYYGYTF. In nucleotides, the CDR3 is TGCAGCGTTGGAGGGTACTATGGCTACACCTTC.

V and J are TRBV19 and TRBJ2-1, with 9 bases fitting TRBD2. Germline V gives CDR1 LNHDA, CDR2 SQIVND (reference sequence). CDR3 length: 16 residues. With V trimmed by 1 base and J by 2 bases, 3 bases remained unmatched. The DNA of the CDR3 is TGTGCCAGTAGTATAGGGGGCGGGGGGGCCTACAATGAGCAGTTCTTC. The encoded protein is CASSIGGGGAYNEQFF. Full variable domain (rest looked up from reference TRBV19 and TRBJ2-1): DGGITQSPKYLFRKEGQNVTLSCEQNLNHDAMYWYRQDPGQGLRLIYYSQIVNDFQKGDIAEGYSVSREKKESFPLTVTSAQKNPTAFYLCASSIGGGGAYNEQFFGPGTRLTVL.

The V gene is TRBV27, the J gene TRBJ1-6; weak D call: TRBD1 (5 bases). CDR1 MNHEY and CDR2 SMNVEV come from the germline V gene (reference sequence). V was cut by 3 bases and J by 9 bases, with 9 bases left in between. This CDR3 has 13 residues. Here the CDR3 DNA reads TGTGCCAGCAGTTTTTCAGGGAGTTCACCCCTCCACTTT. Its translation: CASSFSGSSPLHF.

This clonotype was counted ten times or more. The V call is TRBV7-2, the J call TRBJ2-1; 7 nucleotides match TRBD2. Unmatched junction bases numbered 6, after V lost 4 bases and J lost 9 bases. Germline V gives CDR1 SGHTA, CDR2 FQGNSA. CDR3 length: 13 amino acids. CDR3 coding DNA: TGTGCCAGCAGCTCGACAGCGGGACTTGAGCAGTTCTTC. Protein: CASSSTAGLEQFF.

This clonotype was seen just once. The chain recombines TRBV11-2 with TRBJ2-2; D may be TRBD2 (6 bases). This CDR3 spans 13 amino acids. V lost 3 bases to trimming and J lost 8 bases, with 10 bases between them. CDR1 is SGHAT and CDR2 is FQNNGV in the germline V gene. CDR3 coding DNA: TGTGCCAGCAGCTTCCCGGGGGTGGGGGAGCTGTTTTTT. Encoded protein: CASSFPGVGELFF. The variable domain in full, with the rest retrieved from reference TRBV11-2 and TRBJ2-2, is EAGVAQSPRYKIIEKRQSVAFWCNPISGHATLYWYQQILGQGPKLLIQFQNNGVVDDSQLPKDRFSAERLKGVDSTLKIQPAKLEDSAVYLCASSFPGVGELFFGEGSRLTVL.

The V gene is TRBV29-1, the J gene TRBJ2-5, with 9 nucleotides matching TRBD2. V was clipped by 3 bases and J by 5 bases; unmatched bases: 7. This CDR3 spans 14 amino acids. Germline assignment: CDR1 SQVTM and CDR2 ANQGSEA. CDR3 loop: CSVDWAGGRETQYF. CDR3 in DNA: TGCAGCGTTGACTGGGCGGGGGGGCGGGAGACCCAGTACTTC.

The chain joins TRBV25-1 to TRBJ1-2, with D maybe TRBD1 (5 bases). Germline V gene lookup returns CDR1 MGHDK and CDR2 SYGVNS. The CDR3 consists of 14 residues. Trimming pared 5 bases from V and 8 bases from J, leaving 18 bases between. CDR3 nucleotides: TGTGCCAGCAGTAGGGGTGCGAAGCTTTGGGGCTACACCTTC. This translates into CASSRGAKLWGYTF.

A note on this clonotype: It may be a read error: a sequence one base away is much more abundant. The chain has TRBV7-2 and TRBJ2-5, with TRBD1 matching over 8 bases. Germline loops: CDR1 SGHTA, CDR2 FQGNSA. There are 14 residues in the CDR3. Trimming took 5 bases from V and 5 from J; bases not matched to a gene: 7. The DNA of the CDR3 is TGTGCCAGCAGCCAAACAGGGGACAGGGAGACCCAGTACTTC. Protein product: CASSQTGDRETQYF.

This clonotype was picked up many times. This sequence joins TRBV7-2 and TRBJ2-2, with D hard to call. V was pared by 1 base and J by 1 base, with 7 bases between. This CDR3 has 15 amino acids. Germline CDR1 is SGHTA and CDR2 is FQGNSA. CDR3 sequence reads: CASSLGLGNTGELFF. DNA for the CDR3: TGTGCCAGCAGCTTAGGACTGGGGAACACCGGGGAGCTGTTTTTT.